The next 28 T cell receptor beta chains were all read from a single sample in a study of shared clonotypes between healthy human individuals. TCRdb's table, derived via immunoSEQ multiplex PCR, lists solely in-frame clones and lacks some. The sample holds hundreds of thousands of clones, roughly 96% seen once. Naive CD8 cells comprised CD45RO-negative, CCR7-positively selected cells, excluding terminally differentiated effector memory CD45RA+ cells. Sequenced: naive CD8+ T cells sorted from blood. The receptors stem from a woman aged 25-40 years in good health.

The chain links TRBV28 to TRBJ2-7; D is perhaps TRBD1 (5 bases). This CDR3 spans 14 amino acids. Germline V gene sequence: CDR1 MDHEN, CDR2 SYDVKM. The V and J ends lost 6 bases and 3 bases respectively, with 15 bases between them. The CDR3 reads CASRISDSHYEQYF. For the CDR3, the DNA is TGTGCCAGCAGAATATCAGACAGCCACTACGAGCAGTACTTC.

This clone was seen only once. DNA for the CDR3: TGTGCCAGCAGTTTCTCTGAAATGAACACTGAAGCTTTCTTT. It encodes CASSFSEMNTEAFF. This chain links TRBV28 with TRBJ1-1; no reliable D call. The germline V gene encodes CDR1 MDHEN and CDR2 SYDVKM. CDR3 length: 14 amino acids. V dropped 3 bases and J dropped 0 bases, with 8 bases sitting between them. Drawing the rest from reference TRBV28 and TRBJ1-1, the complete variable domain is DVKVTQSSRYLVKRTGEKVFLECVQDMDHENMFWYRQDPGLGLRLIYFSYDVKMKEKGDIPEGYSVSREKKERFSLILESASTNQTSMYLCASSFSEMNTEAFFGQGTRLTVV.

V gene TRBV10-2 combines with J gene TRBJ2-7, with D perhaps matching TRBD1 (8 bases). The CDR3 is made up of 13 amino acids. Germline CDR1 WSHSY, CDR2 SAAADI. The V gene lost 5 bases and the J gene lost 4 bases, with 12 bases spanning the gap. The CDR3 bases are TGCGCCAGCAGTTTACAGGGGGGGTACGAGCAGTACTTC. This encodes CASSLQGGYEQYF.

The genes are TRBV7-9 and TRBJ2-7; unclear D gene. Deletions cut 4 bases from V and 0 bases from J, with 10 bases between. There are 14 residues in the CDR3. The germline gives CDR1 SEHNR, CDR2 FQNEAQ (reference sequence). In DNA form, the CDR3 reads TGTGCCAGCAGCTCACCCGAAAGCTCCTACGAGCAGTACTTC. Encoded protein: CASSSPESSYEQYF.

As DNA, the CDR3 is TGTGCCAGTAGTCCCGGGCCTACGGGGACTGAAGCTTTCTTT. This translates into CASSPGPTGTEAFF. This rearrangement joins TRBV19 to TRBJ1-1; D ambiguous. V was clipped by 5 bases and J by 5 bases, with 15 bases between them. The CDR3 covers 14 residues. Germline assignment: CDR1 LNHDA and CDR2 SQIVND (reference sequence).

The chain joins TRBV19 to TRBJ2-7; the match to TRBD1 covers 11 bases. CDR3 length equals 15 residues. Germline loops: CDR1 LNHDA, CDR2 SQIVND (reference sequence). The trim removed 6 bases at V and 3 bases at J, leaving 7 bases unmatched. CDR3 bases: TGTGCCAGTAGCCTGTTCGGGACAGGGGGCTACGAGCAGTACTTC. Translation gives CASSLFGTGGYEQYF.

The chain couples TRBV27 to TRBJ1-2; 8 bases line up with TRBD1. CDR3 size: 14 residues. Germline assignment: CDR1 MNHEY and CDR2 SMNVEV (reference sequence). Germline trimming cut 6 bases from V and 5 bases from J; bases unmatched to any gene: 8. For the CDR3, the DNA is TGTGCCAGCAGACCAGGGGGCTCCTCATATGGCTACACCTTC. This codes for CASRPGGSSYGYTF.

V gene TRBV28 combines with J gene TRBJ1-1, with D possibly being TRBD1 (6 bases). V lost 6 bases and J 7 bases, leaving 21 bases between the germline ends. CDR1 is MDHEN and CDR2 is SYDVKM in the germline V gene. The CDR3 extends over 15 amino acids. This CDR3 reads CASSLTGSGVDEAFF. The CDR3 nucleotides read TGTGCCAGCAGCCTCACAGGGTCAGGGGTTGATGAAGCTTTCTTT.

The J gene is TRBJ1-2, the V gene TRBV11-1, with D unclear. The germline V gene has CDR1 SGHAT and CDR2 FQDESV (reference sequence). V dropped 5 bases and J dropped 1 base, with 8 bases sitting between them. CDR3 length equals 13 residues. The chain's CDR3 is CASSNRNNYGYTF. The CDR3 DNA sequence: TGTGCCAGCAGCAATAGGAATAACTATGGCTACACCTTC.

This chain connects TRBV13 to TRBJ2-3; TRBD1 matches 9 bases. V gave up 6 bases and J gave up 0 bases; unmatched junction bases: 13. The CDR3 sequence is 18 residues long. Germline CDR1 PRHDT, CDR2 FYEKMQ (reference sequence). The CDR3 is CASRSLRQGETSTDTQYF. The CDR3 nucleotides read TGTGCCAGCAGGTCGCTCCGACAGGGGGAAACTAGCACAGATACGCAGTATTTT.

The J gene is TRBJ1-1, the V gene TRBV14, with D unclear. With 1 base removed from V and 3 bases from J, the gap between germline ends came to 6 bases. There are 13 residues in the CDR3. Germline V lookup: CDR1 SGHDN, CDR2 FVKESK. The CDR3 loop is CASSQGKYTEAFF. CDR3 DNA: TGTGCCAGCAGCCAAGGGAAGTACACTGAAGCTTTCTTT.

About this clone itself: Other DNA sequences in this specimen translate into the identical CDR3. This chain links TRBV27 with TRBJ2-2; D unresolved. The CDR3 is 13 amino acids. V was cut by 0 bases and J by 4 bases, with 3 bases left in between. Germline CDR1 and CDR2: MNHEY and SMNVEV (reference sequence). The CDR3 DNA reads TGTGCCAGCAGTTTATCGGCCACCGGGGAGCTGTTTTTT. As protein: CASSLSATGELFF.

The chain joins TRBV14 to TRBJ2-5; D perhaps matches TRBD2 (5 bases). The CDR3 runs 15 residues. The germline gives CDR1 SGHDN, CDR2 FVKESK. The V end was cut by 1 base, the J end by 2 bases, with 11 bases between. CDR3 coding DNA: TGTGCCAGCAGCCAAGGTCGGGGTTGGCAAGAGACCCAGTACTTC. This translates into CASSQGRGWQETQYF.

The chain employs TRBV19 and TRBJ2-5; D ambiguous. Trimming shortened V by 5 bases and J by 3 bases, and 10 bases separated the two germline ends. The CDR3 extends over 13 amino acids. Germline-derived CDR1 and CDR2 are LNHDA and SQIVND (reference sequence). Here the CDR3 DNA reads TGTGCCAGTAGTTTCACAGAGGAAGAGACCCAGTACTTC. It encodes CASSFTEEETQYF.

This clone was found once. The chain is built from TRBV2 and TRBJ1-3; no clear D gene. The ends were cut back, 9 bases at V and 0 bases at J, with 9 bases in the middle. Germline CDR1 SNHLY, CDR2 FYNNEI. This CDR3 contains 13 residues. CDR3 in amino acids: CASGASSGNTIYF. CDR3 sequence (DNA): TGTGCCAGTGGAGCAAGCTCTGGAAACACCATATATTTT.

The genes are TRBV28 and TRBJ2-7; possible D gene TRBD1, 5 bases. This CDR3 comprises 15 residues. Germline V gene lookup returns CDR1 MDHEN and CDR2 SYDVKM. V lost 4 bases to trimming and J lost 1 base, with 14 bases between them. The CDR3 DNA sequence: TGTGCCAGCAGTTCCCTCGTAAGGGGATCCTACGAGCAGTACTTC. It specifies CASSSLVRGSYEQYF.

The chain couples TRBV6-5 to TRBJ1-5; the D is unclear. The CDR3 is made up of 15 amino acids. The germline V gene encodes CDR1 MNHEY and CDR2 SVGAGI. Trimming pared 6 bases from V and 3 bases from J, leaving 15 bases between. CDR3 loop: CASRGTAKLNQPQHF. In DNA, the CDR3 is TGTGCCAGCAGGGGAACAGCGAAACTCAATCAGCCCCAGCATTTT.

The rearrangement uses TRBV13 and TRBJ1-6; D is unclear. The germline gives CDR1 PRHDT, CDR2 FYEKMQ (reference sequence). The ends were cut back, 5 bases at V and 0 bases at J, with 11 bases in the middle. The CDR3 contains 16 residues. CDR3 DNA: TGTGCCAGCAGCACACGACGGAGCTCCTATAATTCACCCCTCCACTTT. It yields the protein CASSTRRSSYNSPLHF.

Turning to this clone: This may arise from a read error, as a much more abundant clone is one base away. The rearrangement links TRBV5-4 to TRBJ2-3; D is undetermined. Trimming pared 5 bases from V and 2 bases from J, leaving 3 bases between. The CDR3 totals 11 residues. Germline V CDR1 and CDR2: SGHNT, YYREEE (reference sequence). CDR3 in amino acids: CASRTTDTQYF. Here the CDR3 DNA reads TGTGCCAGCAGGACCACAGATACGCAGTATTTT.

The rearrangement joins TRBV4-1 to TRBJ2-1; TRBD2 matches 13 bases. This CDR3 contains 19 residues. Germline V gene data show CDR1 as MGHRA and CDR2 as YSYEKL. The ends lost 4 bases at V and 2 bases at J; junction bases unmatched: 11. In nucleotides, the CDR3 is TGCGCCAGCAGCCCTCGTAGACTAGCGGGAGGAGTTACCTACAATGAGCAGTTCTTC. Protein: CASSPRRLAGGVTYNEQFF.

As for this clone: This CDR3 is also generated by other DNA sequences in the sample. The V call is TRBV28, the J call TRBJ2-7; 10 bases fit TRBD2. The CDR3 has 14 amino acids. Germline-derived CDR1 and CDR2 are MDHEN and SYDVKM. With V trimmed by 5 bases and J by 0 bases, 1 base remained unmatched. CDR3 amino acids: CASSASGSSYEQYF. CDR3 coding DNA: TGTGCCAGCAGTGCTAGCGGGAGCTCCTACGAGCAGTACTTC.

This clone showed up just once. One junction end disagrees with the germline gene, perhaps due to a read error. The chain joins TRBV4-1 to TRBJ2-1; D might be TRBD1 (6 bases). The CDR3 runs 14 residues. Germline assignment: CDR1 MGHRA and CDR2 YSYEKL. In DNA form, the CDR3 reads TGCGCCAGCAGCCAAGATATTTCGGGAACAGGGTTGGTCTTC. Its translation is CASSQDISGTGLVF.

The chain combines TRBV7-9 with TRBJ2-5; 9 nucleotides align to TRBD1. In germline, CDR1 is SEHNR, CDR2 FQNEAQ (reference sequence). The CDR3 runs to 17 residues. Trimming took 3 bases from V and 2 from J; bases not matched to a gene: 10. CDR3 coding DNA: TGTGCCAGCAGCTTCGTCGGGACAGGGAGGGAGCAAGAGACCCAGTACTTC. It encodes CASSFVGTGREQETQYF.

This clone was seen just once. This chain connects TRBV27 to TRBJ1-4, with D hard to call. This CDR3 comprises 14 residues. V lost 6 bases to trimming and J lost 7 bases, with 15 bases between them. Germline CDR1 MNHEY, CDR2 SMNVEV (reference sequence). The DNA of the CDR3 is TGTGCCAGCAGGCCCCTAGTCACGGGTGAAAAACTGTTTTTT. It yields the protein CASRPLVTGEKLFF.

The chain joins TRBV6-1 to TRBJ2-5; unclear D gene. The J call is in doubt because the DNA end fits TRBJ2-7 better. CDR3 length equals 12 residues. Germline-derived CDR1 and CDR2 are MNHNS and SASEGT. CDR3 nucleotide sequence: TGTGCCAGCGCAGGCAGGCGGTACGAGCAGTACTTC. Its translation: CASAGRRYEQYF.

The chain couples TRBV27 to TRBJ2-7; TRBD2 matches 10 bases. The V segment lost 7 bases and the J segment 0 bases; nucleotides outside the gene matches: 9. From germline, CDR1 is MNHEY and CDR2 SMNVEV (reference sequence). The CDR3 spans 16 residues. CDR3 in DNA: TGTGCCAGCACCGGGACTAGCGCGGGGAGCTCCTACGAGCAGTACTTC. It translates to CASTGTSAGSSYEQYF.

For the CDR3, the DNA is TGTGCCTGGAGTGGGGAAGCAGATACGCAGTATTTT. Its translation: CAWSGEADTQYF. The V call is TRBV30, the J call TRBJ2-3; no clear D gene. In germline, CDR1 is GTSNPN, CDR2 SVGIG (reference sequence). CDR3 length: 12 amino acids. Between the trimmed V and J ends, which lost 1 base and 4 bases, there was a span of 6 bases.

This clone came up once. This rearrangement joins TRBV19 to TRBJ1-2, with TRBD1 identical over 9 bases. The V gene end was trimmed by 6 bases and the J gene end by 11 bases; junction bases not matched to a gene: 13. Per germline, CDR1 LNHDA and CDR2 SQIVND (reference sequence). This CDR3 is built from 14 residues. The CDR3 is CASSIPGQGLEYTF. CDR3 nucleotides: TGTGCCAGTAGCATCCCGGGACAGGGTCTCGAGTACACCTTC.